This T cell receptor (beta chain) emerged from a study of shared clonotypes between healthy human individuals. Study summary: CD8 memory received one plate per donor, CD8 naive two, CD4 memory three and CD4 naive three.

Only CD45RO-negative cells positively selected for CCR7 counted as naive CD8 cells, so terminally differentiated effector memory CD45RA+ cells were excluded. Each sample came from a Caucasian adult donor living in Nashville, Tennessee. Using immunoSEQ multiplex PCR, the repertoire was profiled, and TCRdb retains in-frame clones only, with some absent. The data hold around 1.9 million clones, with more than 85% observed a single time. Regarding the study as a whole: Sharing across four donors was seen in 4% to 5% of naive CD4 clonotypes.

Details on this clone: Its antigen remains unidentified.

Sample: naive CD8+ T cells from PBMCs. The clonotype comes from a man between 18 and 29 years old in good health. Some clones in this sample may be carry-over from other donors' samples.

The CDR3 sequence: CASSPIGGSYEQYF. In nucleotides, the CDR3 is TGCGCCAGCAGCCCGATTGGCGGCTCCTACGAGCAGTACTTC. This sequence joins TRBV4-3 and TRBJ2-7; D not resolved. Germline values: CDR1 LGHNA, CDR2 YSLEER. The CDR3 covers 14 residues. Trimming shortened V by 4 bases and J by 0 bases, and 10 bases separated the two germline ends.